A single sample gave rise to the 21 T cell receptor beta chains below, sequenced in a study of T-cell reconstitution after alpha-beta-depleted transplantation in children. Preparation of the TCRbeta library was carried out with unique molecular identifiers. Each CDR3 protein gets one entry after TCRdb re-called the PCR reads with MiXCR. This table has 500,000 to 600,000 distinct CDR3 sequences, around 27% appearing once. The sequencing here drew on PBMCs, taken before TCRalphabeta/CD19-depleted stem cell transplant. These receptors all come from a boy under three years old with Wiskott-Aldrich syndrome, due to receive a stem cell transplant.

J is TRBJ1-2 and V is TRBV15, with TRBD1 as a possible D gene (5 bases). Trimming pared 4 bases from V and 3 bases from J, leaving 15 bases between. The CDR3 totals 15 residues. Germline CDR1 LNHNV, CDR2 YYDKDF (reference sequence). The CDR3: CATSKRGGMDYGYTF. For the CDR3, the DNA is TGTGCCACCAGCAAACGGGGGGGTATGGACTATGGCTACACCTTC.

This clonotype was counted a few times. The CDR3 region is CASSRGGNGNQPQHF. CDR3 nucleotides: TGTGCCAGCAGCCGAGGGGGGAACGGCAATCAGCCCCAGCATTTT. The chain joins TRBV3-1 to TRBJ1-5; D perhaps matches TRBD1 (6 bases). This CDR3 comprises 15 residues. Germline V lookup: CDR1 LGHDT, CDR2 YNNKEL (reference sequence). V lost 4 bases to trimming and J lost 2 bases, with 12 bases between them.

J is TRBJ2-1 and V is TRBV4-2, with D unresolved. Germline V gene data show CDR1 as LGHNA and CDR2 as YNFKEQ. Trimming took 0 bases from V and 9 from J, leaving 6 bases between them. CDR3 size: 12 residues. The CDR3: CASSQDGREQFF. In DNA, the CDR3 is TGTGCCAGCAGCCAAGATGGGCGTGAGCAGTTCTTC.

The V gene is TRBV12-3 or TRBV12-4, the J gene TRBJ2-7; D call uncertain. The CDR3 is 12 amino acids. Trimming stripped 7 bases from V and 2 bases from J, with 9 bases between. Here the CDR3 reads CASKVWPYEQYF. Here the CDR3 DNA reads TGTGCCAGCAAAGTCTGGCCCTACGAGCAGTACTTC.

The rearrangement links TRBV5-1 to TRBJ2-7; TRBD2 agrees at 7 bases. With 0 bases clipped from V and 4 bases from J, the junction kept 7 bases outside the gene matches. From germline, CDR1 is SGHRS and CDR2 YFSETQ. The CDR3 covers 15 residues. CDR3 residues: CASSLVSSGTYEQYF. The CDR3 coding sequence is TGCGCCAGCAGCTTGGTTTCTAGCGGCACATACGAGCAGTACTTC.

This chain joins TRBV18 and TRBJ2-7, with D perhaps TRBD2 (6 bases). Germline V lookup: CDR1 KGHSH, CDR2 LQKENI. V was clipped by 5 bases and J by 4 bases, with 15 bases between them. This CDR3 is built from 14 residues. DNA of the CDR3: TGTGCCAGCTCAGCGGGACGAGGGGCTTACGAGCAGTACTTC. As protein: CASSAGRGAYEQYF.

This clonotype occurred a few times. The rearrangement joins TRBV14 to TRBJ2-3; D might be TRBD2 (6 bases). V lost 1 base, J lost 7 bases, and 15 bases lay in between. This CDR3 comprises 15 residues. Per the germline V gene, CDR1 is SGHDN and CDR2 is FVKESK. The CDR3 DNA reads as TGTGCCAGCAGCCAAGCACGACTAGTCGCGAATACGCAGTATTTT. Residues: CASSQARLVANTQYF.

The chain couples TRBV12-3 or TRBV12-4 to TRBJ2-7; D gene ambiguous. V lost 0 bases and J lost 5, with 5 bases in between. CDR3 length: 12 residues. DNA of the CDR3: TGTGCCAGCAGTTTAGCGCTCAACGAGCAGTACTTC. It translates to CASSLALNEQYF.

At least ten counts were recorded for this clonotype. The chain joins TRBV6-2 or TRBV6-3 to TRBJ2-1, with 8 bases fitting TRBD1. V was clipped by 7 bases and J by 4 bases; unmatched bases: 9. The CDR3 runs to 15 residues. Looked up from germline, CDR1 is MNHEY and CDR2 is SVGEGT. This chain's CDR3 is CASTNKQGGYNEQFF. Here the CDR3 DNA reads TGTGCCAGCACCAACAAACAGGGGGGATACAATGAGCAGTTCTTC.

This clonotype appeared a few times. The rearrangement uses TRBV29-1 and TRBJ1-1, with 7 bases aligning to TRBD1. Germline V lookup: CDR1 SQVTM, CDR2 ANQGSEA. The CDR3 is made up of 13 amino acids. The V and J ends lost 5 bases and 1 base, in that order; junction bases with no gene match: 4. CDR3 nucleotides: TGCAGCGTTACAGGGGCGGGGAACACTGAAGCTTTCTTT. It codes for CSVTGAGNTEAFF.

This chain links TRBV5-1 with TRBJ2-3; TRBD2 might be the D (5 bases). V lost 0 bases and J 5 bases, leaving 10 bases between the germline ends. From germline, CDR1 is SGHRS and CDR2 YFSETQ. The CDR3 extends over 14 amino acids. The CDR3 DNA sequence: TGCGCCAGCAGCTTGGATAGAGAGGGAGATACGCAGTATTTT. Amino acid sequence: CASSLDREGDTQYF.

CDR3 coding DNA: TGTGCCAGCAGTGTCCAGCGGGAAAACATTCAGTACTTC. It specifies CASSVQRENIQYF. This rearrangement joins TRBV2 to TRBJ2-4, with D tentatively TRBD2 (6 bases). Germline CDR1 and CDR2: SNHLY and FYNNEI. This CDR3 region has 13 residues. V lost 4 bases and J 5 bases, leaving 9 bases between the germline ends. The full variable domain, in which reference TRBV2 and TRBJ2-4 provide the parts outside the CDR3, is EPEVTQTPSHQVTQMGQEVILRCVPISNHLYFYWYRQILGQKVEFLVSFYNNEISEKSEIFDDQFSVERPDGSNFTLKIRSTKLEDSAMYFCASSVQRENIQYFGAGTRLSVL.

This clonotype showed up just a few times. The chain links TRBV28 to TRBJ1-5; D not certain. V was shortened by 3 bases and J by 0 bases, with 9 bases between the two germline ends. Germline CDR1 reads MDHEN; CDR2 reads SYDVKM. The CDR3 loop spans 15 amino acids. CDR3: CASSFPGLSNQPQHF. The CDR3, as DNA: TGTGCCAGCAGTTTCCCCGGCCTTAGCAATCAGCCCCAGCATTTT.

V usage is TRBV5-1 and J usage is TRBJ2-5, with D possibly matching TRBD2 (6 bases). The germline V gene has CDR1 SGHRS and CDR2 YFSETQ. The CDR3 loop spans 13 amino acids. V lost 4 bases and J 5 bases, leaving 12 bases between the germline ends. In DNA, the CDR3 is TGCGCCAGCAGCAAGACTAGTACGGAGACCCAGTACTTC. Translated: CASSKTSTETQYF.

This chain uses TRBV24-1 with TRBJ2-1; D is perhaps TRBD1 or TRBD2 (5 bases each). The V and J ends lost 9 bases and 10 bases respectively, with 18 bases between them. Looked up from germline, CDR1 is KGHDR and CDR2 is SFDVKD. The CDR3 sequence is 13 residues long. DNA for the CDR3: TGTGCCACCGTTGGGGCGGGTCCTGGGGAGCAGTTCTTC. Translation gives CATVGAGPGEQFF.

This clonotype was counted a few times. In nucleotides, the CDR3 is TGCGCCAGCAGCAAGAGACAGGGGTCGCACGAGCAGTACTTC. It encodes CASSKRQGSHEQYF. The chain combines TRBV5-1 with TRBJ2-7; 8 bases agree with TRBD1. Germline CDR1 SGHRS, CDR2 YFSETQ. The junction had 8 bases not matched to a gene; V was cut back by 4 bases and J by 5 bases. This CDR3 spans 14 amino acids.

This chain links TRBV5-5 with TRBJ2-7, with a weak D call TRBD1 (6 bases). This CDR3 has 14 residues. Germline CDR1 reads SGHKS; CDR2 reads YYEKEE (reference sequence). V lost 4 bases, J lost 2 bases, and 13 bases lay in between. CDR3 nucleotide sequence: TGTGCCAGCAGCAGGGACATCACCCCCTACGAGCAGTACTTC. Translating it yields CASSRDITPYEQYF.

This clonotype has more than one count but fewer than ten. The chain uses TRBV7-2 and TRBJ2-1; 8 nucleotides agree with TRBD2. This CDR3 has 17 amino acids. J lost 0 bases, V lost 0 bases, and 4 bases had no gene match. CDR1 SGHTA and CDR2 FQGNSA come from the germline V gene. The DNA of the CDR3 is TGTGCCAGCAGCTTAGCGCAGCGGGAGAGCTCCTACAATGAGCAGTTCTTC. Its translation: CASSLAQRESSYNEQFF.

The chain couples TRBV5-4 to TRBJ2-5; unclear D gene. Germline V gene lookup returns CDR1 SGHNT and CDR2 YYREEE (reference sequence). The CDR3 is 18 residues long. The ends were cut back, 2 bases at V and 0 bases at J, with 20 bases in the middle. CDR3 coding DNA: TGTGCCAGCAGCTTACGGTCAATCGGACCCCTGTACCAAGAGACCCAGTACTTC. This translates into CASSLRSIGPLYQETQYF.

The chain recombines TRBV5-4 with TRBJ2-4, with D hard to call. The V end lost 1 base, the J end lost 8 bases, and 10 bases lay between the germline ends. Germline CDR1 reads SGHNT; CDR2 reads YYREEE (reference sequence). The CDR3 loop spans 13 amino acids. In nucleotides, the CDR3 is TGTGCCAGCAGCTTGCCAAACAAGGACATTCAGTACTTC. It codes for CASSLPNKDIQYF. The full variable domain, completed using reference TRBV5-4 and TRBJ2-4, is ETGVTQSPTHLIKTRGQQVTLRCSSQSGHNTVSWYQQALGQGPQFIFQYYREEENGRGNFPPRFSGLQFPNYSSELNVNALELDDSALYLCASSLPNKDIQYFGAGTRLSVL.

The rearrangement uses TRBV7-9 and TRBJ2-7; D is perhaps TRBD1 or TRBD2 (5 bases each). The CDR3 extends over 13 amino acids. V was pared by 5 bases and J by 2 bases, with 10 bases between. The germline V gene encodes CDR1 SEHNR and CDR2 FQNEAQ (reference sequence). CDR3 DNA sequence: TGTGCCAGCAGCGCTCCGGGGCCCTACGAGCAGTACTTC. This codes for CASSAPGPYEQYF. Together with reference TRBV7-9 and TRBJ2-7, the CDR3 gives the full variable domain: DTGVSQNPRHKITKRGQNVTFRCDPISEHNRLYWYRQTLGQGPEFLTYFQNEAQLEKSRLLSDRFSAERPKGSFSTLEIQRTEQGDSAMYLCASSAPGPYEQYFGPGTRLTVT.